This entry concerns a single T cell receptor (beta chain). Antigen: not known. This sample was included in a study of blood T cells in healthy people across ages. Study-wide results and caveats: Per million T cells, TCR beta diversity dropped roughly linearly as age increased.

V lost 6 bases to trimming and J lost 0 bases; unmatched junction nucleotides: 7. The CDR3 is made up of 16 amino acids. Germline V lookup: CDR1 SGHTA, CDR2 FQGNSA. Sample-barcoded 5' priming and a J-beta primer mix drove a second PCR of 7 to 11 cycles. TCRdb passed the 5' RACE reads through MiXCR, listing each CDR3 protein once. Of about 1.8 million distinct CDR3 sequences listed, roughly 52% are singletons. J is TRBJ1-2 and V is TRBV7-2; TRBD1 aligns across 10 bases. This TCR was recovered from a woman aged 40 to 50 in good health. Sequencing was performed on blood. The DNA of the CDR3 is TGTGCCAGCAGTCCTGGACAGGGGGGAGCTAACTATGGCTACACCTTC. It codes for CASSPGQGGANYGYTF.